The 21 T cell receptor beta chains listed next were all sequenced from one sample in a study of T cell changes during pregnancy in multiple sclerosis. Sequenced by immunoSEQ multiplex PCR; TCRdb stores in-frame clones only, minus some. Among 50,000 to 70,000 clones listed, roughly 93% were seen once. The material sequenced was peripheral blood, taken after pregnancy. The receptors shown here come from a female donor with multiple sclerosis, enrolled in a pregnancy study.

The rearrangement joins TRBV29-1 to TRBJ2-1, with 7 bases fitting TRBD2. Per the germline V gene, CDR1 is SQVTM and CDR2 is ANQGSEA. CDR3 length: 13 amino acids. V trimming: 6 bases; J trimming: 4 bases; junction bases outside the gene matches: 6. The CDR3: CSVGGLTYNEQFF. As DNA, the CDR3 is TGCAGCGTCGGGGGACTAACTTACAATGAGCAGTTCTTC.

The chain links TRBV7-9 to TRBJ2-5, with 8 bases aligning to TRBD1. V gave up 5 bases and J gave up 5 bases; unmatched junction bases: 4. This CDR3 is 13 amino acids long. Germline V lookup: CDR1 SEHNR, CDR2 FQNEAQ (reference sequence). CDR3 sequence (DNA): TGTGCCAGCAGCCCCCGGACAGGGGAGACCCAGTACTTC. Amino acid sequence: CASSPRTGETQYF. The complete variable domain, with remaining parts taken from reference TRBV7-9 and TRBJ2-5, reads DTGVSQNPRHKITKRGQNVTFRCDPISEHNRLYWYRQTLGQGPEFLTYFQNEAQLEKSRLLSDRFSAERPKGSFSTLEIQRTEQGDSAMYLCASSPRTGETQYFGPGTRLLVL.

The V call is TRBV25-1, the J call TRBJ2-2, with D unclear. V was clipped by 3 bases and J by 1 base, with 3 bases between them. The CDR3 sequence is 13 residues long. Per the germline V gene, CDR1 is MGHDK and CDR2 is SYGVNS. In DNA form, the CDR3 reads TGTGCCAGCAGTGACCTGAACACCGGGGAGCTGTTTTTT. Protein sequence: CASSDLNTGELFF.

The CDR3 sequence: CASSPYGSNQPQHF. The CDR3 DNA reads TGTGCCAGCAGCCCCTACGGTAGCAATCAGCCCCAGCATTTT. The chain couples TRBV14 to TRBJ1-5; D is ambiguous. From germline, CDR1 is SGHDN and CDR2 FVKESK. V gave up 4 bases and J gave up 0 bases, with 7 bases separating them. The CDR3 runs 14 residues.

The chain carries TRBV10-3 and TRBJ2-1; 9 positions match TRBD1. Germline values: CDR1 ENHRY, CDR2 SYGVKD. The V and J ends lost 10 bases and 10 bases, in that order; junction bases with no gene match: 11. This CDR3 spans 13 amino acids. Here the CDR3 reads CANGGTGSGEQFF. CDR3 nucleotides: TGTGCCAACGGTGGGACAGGGTCGGGCGAGCAGTTCTTC.

V usage is TRBV28 and J usage is TRBJ1-2; unclear D gene. V dropped 10 bases and J dropped 3 bases, with 12 bases sitting between them. CDR1 MDHEN and CDR2 SYDVKM come from the germline V gene. This CDR3 is 12 amino acids long. The CDR3 nucleotides are TGTGCCACCGCTCAGGTATACTATGGCTACACCTTC. Protein sequence: CATAQVYYGYTF.

The V call is TRBV6-1, the J call TRBJ1-1; TRBD1 matches 11 bases. Per the germline V gene, CDR1 is MNHNS and CDR2 is SASEGT. This CDR3 has 14 residues. V lost 6 bases to trimming and J lost 6 bases; unmatched junction nucleotides: 6. The CDR3 loop reads CASRPDRGLSEAFF. As DNA, the CDR3 is TGTGCCAGCAGACCGGACAGGGGGCTTTCTGAAGCTTTCTTT.

J is TRBJ1-1 and V is TRBV5-1; 8 bases fit TRBD1. This CDR3 comprises 14 residues. Germline V gene data show CDR1 as SGHRS and CDR2 as YFSETQ. V shed 3 bases and J 5 bases; nucleotides not matched to a gene: 6. CDR3 DNA: TGCGCCAGCAGCTCTACAGGGGGGAAGACTGAAGCTTTCTTT. It specifies CASSSTGGKTEAFF.

The chain carries TRBV6-4 and TRBJ2-1; D unresolved. The CDR3 has 13 residues. Germline V gene sequence: CDR1 MRHNA, CDR2 SNTAGT. V dropped 3 bases and J dropped 4 bases, with 7 bases sitting between them. The CDR3 sequence is CASSDTPYNEQFF. For the CDR3, the DNA is TGTGCCAGCAGTGATACACCTTACAATGAGCAGTTCTTC.

The chain joins TRBV28 to TRBJ2-5; 13 bases are a match to TRBD2. Germline V lookup: CDR1 MDHEN, CDR2 SYDVKM. This CDR3 has 19 residues. Germline trimming cut 3 bases from V and 4 bases from J; bases unmatched to any gene: 14. The CDR3 DNA reads as TGTGCCAGCAGTTTCACTCGGGGACTAGCGGGAAAGGAAGGAGAGACCCAGTACTTC. As protein: CASSFTRGLAGKEGETQYF.

This sequence joins TRBV4-1 and TRBJ1-5; D not resolved. Germline CDR1 MGHRA, CDR2 YSYEKL. The CDR3 is made up of 16 amino acids. The germline V and J ends were trimmed by 1 base and 4 bases, with 14 bases remaining between them. The CDR3, as DNA: TGCGCCAGCAGCCAAGGCTTGGAGTTCGGGAATCAGCCCCAGCATTTT. Amino acids: CASSQGLEFGNQPQHF.

The chain links TRBV6-1 to TRBJ1-4, with no clear D. The CDR3 runs 13 residues. CDR1 is MNHNS and CDR2 is SASEGT in the germline V gene. V was cut by 2 bases and J by 7 bases, with 8 bases left in between. The CDR3 protein is CASSELRVEKLFF. The CDR3 region has the DNA TGTGCCAGCAGTGAACTGAGGGTTGAAAAACTGTTTTTT.

Written as DNA, the CDR3 is TGTGCCAGCAGCCAAGGTAGTTCATATACGCAGTATTTT. As protein: CASSQGSSYTQYF. V usage is TRBV16 and J usage is TRBJ2-3; no firm D call. The CDR3 is 13 residues long. CDR1 is KGHSY and CDR2 is FQNENV in the germline V gene. The V end was cut by 2 bases, the J end by 7 bases, with 10 bases between.

The V and J genes are TRBV7-2 and TRBJ2-1; a weak D match, TRBD2 (5 bases). With 3 bases removed from V and 6 bases from J, the gap between germline ends came to 15 bases. Germline lookup yields CDR1 SGHTA and CDR2 FQGNSA. The CDR3 runs 15 residues. Written as DNA, the CDR3 is TGTGCCAGCAGCTTGACCCCCGGGAATAGCAATGAGCAGTTCTTC. It specifies CASSLTPGNSNEQFF.

V usage is TRBV6-4 and J usage is TRBJ2-1; 10 bases map to TRBD2. The CDR3 covers 16 residues. V lost 5 bases, J lost 2 bases, and 6 bases stayed unmatched. Germline CDR1 is MRHNA and CDR2 is SNTAGT. CDR3 bases: TGTGCCAGCAGTTCCAATAGCGGGAGGACCTACAATGAGCAGTTCTTC. Its protein is CASSSNSGRTYNEQFF.

This clone was detected once. The chain links TRBV4-1 to TRBJ2-3; unclear D gene. Trimming shortened V by 0 bases and J by 1 base, and 5 bases separated the two germline ends. Germline CDR1 reads MGHRA; CDR2 reads YSYEKL. The CDR3 consists of 14 residues. In DNA form, the CDR3 reads TGCGCCAGCAGCCAAGAGGGCCGCACAGATACGCAGTATTTT. As protein: CASSQEGRTDTQYF.

The chain couples TRBV28 to TRBJ2-6; D ambiguous. The CDR3 is 13 amino acids. The germline CDR1 and CDR2 sequences are MDHEN and SYDVKM. Deletions cut 3 bases from V and 3 bases from J, with 3 bases between. CDR3 DNA: TGTGCCAGCAGTTTGCGTGGGGCCAACGTCCTGACTTTC. Protein: CASSLRGANVLTF.

The chain employs TRBV10-3 and TRBJ2-5; weak D call: TRBD2 (6 bases). V gave up 2 bases and J gave up 5 bases, with 21 bases separating them. The CDR3 has 17 amino acids. Germline loops: CDR1 ENHRY, CDR2 SYGVKD. This CDR3 is CAISEPDGGPAGETQYF. Here the CDR3 DNA reads TGTGCCATCAGTGAGCCTGATGGTGGACCGGCGGGGGAGACCCAGTACTTC.

CDR3: CASSLAAGRGQETQYF. Here the CDR3 DNA reads TGTGCCAGCAGCTTAGCGGCTGGAAGGGGGCAAGAGACCCAGTACTTC. This chain links TRBV7-2 with TRBJ2-5, with a weak D call TRBD1 (6 bases). The length of the CDR3 is 16 residues. The germline V and J ends were trimmed by 0 bases and 2 bases, with 13 bases remaining between them. The V gene's germline CDR1 is SGHTA and CDR2 FQGNSA. Combining the CDR3 with reference TRBV7-2 and TRBJ2-5 gives the whole variable domain GAGVSQSPSNKVTEKGKDVELRCDPISGHTALYWYRQSLGQGLEFLIYFQGNSAPDKSGLPSDRFSAERTGGSVSTLTIQRTQQEDSAVYLCASSLAAGRGQETQYFGPGTRLLVL.

This clone occurred once. CDR3 sequence (DNA): TGTGCCAGCAGTTTAACTAGCAAGGGCTCCTACAATGAGCAGTTCTTC. This translates into CASSLTSKGSYNEQFF. This chain connects TRBV27 to TRBJ2-1; maybe TRBD2 (6 bases). Trimming left V 2 bases short and J 0 bases short, with 11 bases between. The V gene's germline CDR1 is MNHEY and CDR2 SMNVEV (reference sequence). CDR3 length: 16 residues.

CDR3 nucleotides: TGTGCCAGTAGTATTCGTCCAGGGGCCTACGAGCAGTACTTC. This encodes CASSIRPGAYEQYF. This chain connects TRBV19 to TRBJ2-7; weak D call: TRBD1 (6 bases). The CDR3 totals 14 residues. The V end was cut by 3 bases, the J end by 2 bases, with 11 bases between. The V gene's germline CDR1 is LNHDA and CDR2 SQIVND (reference sequence).